This T cell receptor beta chain was captured in a study of T cell responses to AZD1222 COVID-19 vaccine. TCRdb's table, derived via immunoSEQ multiplex PCR, lists solely in-frame clones and lacks some. Seen here are about 200,000 clones, about 94% observed once, and the top ten hold roughly 1%. Points from the study as a whole: In the spike-specific TCR repertoire, nearly half reportedly target unmutated variant regions. Spike-specific TCRs gained breadth and depth after people received two AZD1222 doses. Females made up more of the donors, who were largely white British, and clonal diversity may have come out too low.

As regards this clone: What it recognizes is unknown.

This sample comprised peripheral blood, obtained 28 days after the second AZD1222 dose. The origin of this receptor is an adult who received the AZD1222 COVID-19 vaccine.

The CDR3 spells CASSHYSNQPQHF. The CDR3 nucleotides are TGTGCCAGCAGTCACTATAGCAATCAGCCCCAGCATTTT. This rearrangement joins TRBV28 to TRBJ1-5; D is uncertain. Trimming stripped 5 bases from V and 0 bases from J, with 5 bases between. Germline V CDR1 and CDR2: MDHEN, SYDVKM. CDR3 length: 13 amino acids. The whole variable domain, remainder taken from reference TRBV28 and TRBJ1-5, is DVKVTQSSRYLVKRTGEKVFLECVQDMDHENMFWYRQDPGLGLRLIYFSYDVKMKEKGDIPEGYSVSREKKERFSLILESASTNQTSMYLCASSHYSNQPQHFGDGTRLSIL.